This T cell receptor (beta chain) was recovered during a study of T cell repertoires in cytomegalovirus infection. Study-wide context: Well-studied HLA-B-restricted CMV epitopes were used in the study alongside recently identified HLA-C-restricted ones. Matching HLA type, along with CMV infection, was indicated by public TCR beta signatures.

Study-level points and caveats: The ex vivo response showed dominance by HLA-C-restricted CMV-specific TCR beta clonotypes.

The germline CDR1 and CDR2 sequences are SGHTA and FQGNSA. With 3 bases clipped from V and 4 bases from J, the junction kept 4 bases outside the gene matches. The CDR3 sequence is 16 residues long. TCRdb itself ran the reads through MiXCR, one entry per CDR3 protein. The sample records tens of thousands of distinct CDR3 sequences, under 30% being singletons. In this sample, this clonotype turned up many times. Its antigen is as yet unknown. The TCR was taken from a human donor in good health (CMV status not recorded). Some clones in this sample may be carry-over from other donors' samples. The chain joins TRBV7-2 to TRBJ2-2, with TRBD1 matching over 11 bases. The specimen comprised CD8+ T cells from cultured PBMCs, sampled from culture after CMV antigen stimulation. CDR3 region: CASSLGQGVSTGELFF. DNA of the CDR3: TGTGCCAGCAGCTTGGGACAGGGGGTATCCACCGGGGAGCTGTTTTTT.